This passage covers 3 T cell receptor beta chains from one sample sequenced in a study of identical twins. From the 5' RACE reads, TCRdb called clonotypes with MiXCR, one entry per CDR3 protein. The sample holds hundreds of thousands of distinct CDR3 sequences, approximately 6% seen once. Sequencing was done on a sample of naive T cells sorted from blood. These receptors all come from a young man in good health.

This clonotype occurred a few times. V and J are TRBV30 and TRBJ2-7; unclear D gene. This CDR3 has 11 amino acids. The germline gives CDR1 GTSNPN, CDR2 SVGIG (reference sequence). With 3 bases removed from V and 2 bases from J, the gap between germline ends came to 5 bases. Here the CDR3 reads CAWRLTYEQYF. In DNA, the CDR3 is TGTGCCTGGAGGCTAACCTACGAGCAGTACTTC.

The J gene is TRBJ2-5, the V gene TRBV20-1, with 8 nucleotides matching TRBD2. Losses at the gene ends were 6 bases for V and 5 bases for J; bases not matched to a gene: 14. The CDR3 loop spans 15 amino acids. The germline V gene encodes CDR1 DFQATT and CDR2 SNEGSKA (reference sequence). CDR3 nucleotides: TGCAGTGCCAGACTGTCGGGAGGGTCATTGGAGACCCAGTACTTC. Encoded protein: CSARLSGGSLETQYF.

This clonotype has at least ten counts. CDR3 sequence: CASSRTGQETQYF. DNA of the CDR3: TGTGCCAGCAGCCGGACAGGACAAGAGACCCAGTACTTC. J is TRBJ2-5 and V is TRBV27, with TRBD1 identical over 7 bases. The germline CDR1 and CDR2 sequences are MNHEY and SMNVEV (reference sequence). After removal of 6 bases from V and 2 bases from J, the junction contained 3 bases not matched to a gene. The CDR3 length is 13 residues.